These T cell receptor beta chains were read from a single sample in a study of blood T cell repertoires in COVID-19. The table came from immunoSEQ multiplex PCR; TCRdb's copy has only in-frame clones and leaves some out. The data show 180,000 or so clones, around 83% seen once. Sequences were obtained from PBMCs or T cells enriched from blood (not recorded which). The source is a woman aged 45 to 65 in a cohort exposed to, infected with or recovered from COVID-19 (not recorded which). CDR3s include the opening cysteine and the closing phenylalanine or tryptophan. A D gene is named only where the DNA matches it firmly. Rows give clone size only sometimes, using once, few, many, or a class for an expanded clone.

.,.,TRBJ2-7,TRBV5-1,TGCGCCAGCAGCTTAACTACGTCGACAGTTATCCCCTACGAGCAGTACTTC,CASSLTTSTVIPYEQYF
TRBD1,.,TRBJ1-2,TRBV9,TGTGCCAGCAGCGGAATAAGACAGGGAGATGGCTACACCTTC,CASSGIRQGDGYTF
.,.,TRBJ1-6,TRBV3-1/TRBV3-2,TGTGCCAGCAGCCAAAGAGGGTCGAACTCACCCCTCCACTTT,CASSQRGSNSPLHF
.,.,TRBJ1-1,TRBV28,TGTGCCAGCAGGAAAGGACAGCCCTTGCGCACTGAAGCTTTCTTT,CASRKGQPLRTEAFF
TRBD1,.,TRBJ1-3,TRBV5-8,TGTGCCAGCAGCTTGTTTTGGGACAGGGGGCTTATCACATCTGGAAACACCATATATTTT,CASSLFWDRGLITSGNTIYF
.,.,TRBJ1-5,TRBV4-1,TGCGCCAGCAGCCAAGTTGGAGGGTATAGCAATCAGCCCCAGCATTTT,CASSQVGGYSNQPQHF
TRBD2,.,TRBJ2-3,TRBV27,TGTGCCAGCAGTACCTCTTTCAGTGCGGGAGAGATAGATACGCAGTATTTT,CASSTSFSAGEIDTQYF
TRBD1,.,TRBJ2-7,TRBV7-9,TGTGCCAGCAGCTTTTTAAGGTCGGGACAGGTGAGCGAGCAGTACTTC,CASSFLRSGQVSEQYF
.,.,TRBJ1-1,TRBV4-1,TGCGCCAGCAGCTGGCCCCGGGGCACTGAAGCTTTCTTT,CASSWPRGTEAFF
.,.,TRBJ2-1,TRBV20-1,TGCAGTGCTAGTTATGCGCGGAAGAACCGGGAGAAGCAGTTCTTC,CSASYARKNREKQFF
.,.,TRBJ1-4,TRBV29-1,TGCGGGTTCCTCGGACAGTATAATGAAAAACTGTTTTTT,CGFLGQYNEKLFF
.,few,TRBJ2-7,TRBV10-1,TGCGCCAGCAGTGAGTCGATACTGTACTTC,CASSESILYF
.,.,TRBJ1-1,TRBV19,TGTGCCAGTAGCCCGCCCCAGGGTAGATCTTTCTTT,CASSPPQGRSFF
.,.,TRBJ2-2,TRBV5-1,TGCGCCAGCAGCTTGGAGGGACAAAACACCGGGGAGCTGTTTTTT,CASSLEGQNTGELFF
TRBD1,.,TRBJ2-7,TRBV7-9,TGTGCCAGCAGCTTAAAGGGGGCTGAGTACGAGCAGTACTTC,CASSLKGAEYEQYF
TRBD1,.,TRBJ1-2,TRBV6-2/TRBV6-3,TGTGCCAGCAGTCCCGGGACAGGGGGCTTCGTGTATGGCTACACCTTC,CASSPGTGGFVYGYTF
TRBD2,.,TRBJ2-5,TRBV9,TGTGCCAGCAGCGCTGGGGGACTAGCGGGAGCCGGAGAGACCCAGTACTTC,CASSAGGLAGAGETQYF
.,.,TRBJ2-2,TRBV19,TGTGCCAGTAGTGGGCGTTGGCAGATGAACACCGGGGAGCTGTTTTTT,CASSGRWQMNTGELFF
.,.,TRBJ1-5,TRBV5-1,TGCGCCAGCAGACAAAACACGAATAGCAATCAGCCCCAGCATTTT,CASRQNTNSNQPQHF
.,.,TRBJ2-1,TRBV2,TGTGCCAGCAGTTCCCGGGTGGGGGCCCTTAATGAGCAGTTCTTC,CASSSRVGALNEQFF
.,.,TRBJ2-3,TRBV19,TGTGCCACCGGCGAGGGCCCCAGCACAGATACGCAGTATTTT,CATGEGPSTDTQYF
TRBD1,.,TRBJ2-1,TRBV15,TGTGCCACCAGCAGGGGACAGATAGCAGGCGAGCAGTTCTTC,CATSRGQIAGEQFF
.,.,TRBJ1-5,TRBV19,TGTGCCAGTAGCCCCGGACACAATCAGCCCCAGCATTTT,CASSPGHNQPQHF
TRBD1,once,TRBJ2-1,TRBV27,TGTGCCACCAAACTAACCTCGGGACAGCGGAATGAGCAGTTCTTC,CATKLTSGQRNEQFF
.,.,TRBJ1-1,TRBV3-1/TRBV3-2,TGTGCCAGCAGCCAAGACTGGAGGGCTGAAGCTTTCTTT,CASSQDWRAEAFF
.,.,TRBJ2-5,TRBV2,TGTGCCAGCAGTTTCCTGGGACTCCAAGAGACCCAGTACTTC,CASSFLGLQETQYF
TRBD2,few,TRBJ2-7,TRBV5-1,TGCGCCAGCAGCTTGGAACTAGCGGGGATGGGCGAGCAGTACTTC,CASSLELAGMGEQYF
.,.,TRBJ1-4,TRBV19,TGTGCCAGTAGTATGGGTTCAGGGCCTAATGAAAAACTGTTTTTT,CASSMGSGPNEKLFF
.,few,TRBJ2-7,TRBV7-9,TGTGCCAGCACCCGACCAGGTTCCCACGAGCAGTACTTC,CASTRPGSHEQYF
TRBD1,.,TRBJ2-1,TRBV7-9,TGTGCCAGCAGCCGGGACAGGGTTACATCGGGGAATGAGCAGTTCTTC,CASSRDRVTSGNEQFF
.,.,TRBJ1-5,TRBV7-8,TGTGCCAGCAGCTCCCGAGGCAGGGTCAATCAGCCCCAGCATTTT,CASSSRGRVNQPQHF
.,.,TRBJ2-7,TRBV5-4,TGTGCCAGCAGCCTGACAGGCTCCTACGAGCAGTACTTC,CASSLTGSYEQYF
TRBD2,.,TRBJ2-3,TRBV18,TGTGCCAGCTCACCACGGCTAGCGGGAGATGCAGATACGCAGTATTTT,CASSPRLAGDADTQYF
.,.,TRBJ1-2,TRBV7-2,TGTGCCAGCAGCTCAGAACCTGGGACACAAAGAACCTATGGCTACACCTTC,CASSSEPGTQRTYGYTF
TRBD1,.,TRBJ2-7,TRBV5-6,TGTGCCAGCAGCTTGGGGACAGGGACGCCGTCTACGATGGAGTACTTC,CASSLGTGTPSTMEYF
TRBD2,.,TRBJ2-5,TRBV29-1,TGCAGCGTTGCGGGGGAGGGCCAAGAGACCCAGTACTTC,CSVAGEGQETQYF
.,.,TRBJ2-7,TRBV6-5,TGTGCCAGCGAATACAGTAGGTACGAGCAGTACTTC,CASEYSRYEQYF
TRBD2,.,TRBJ2-3,TRBV19,TGTGCCAGTAGCCCTAGCGGAAACACAGATACGCAGTATTTT,CASSPSGNTDTQYF
.,.,TRBJ1-1,TRBV18,TGTGCCAGCTCTCCCGGTGCGGGAGCGAACACTGAAGCTTTCTTT,CASSPGAGANTEAFF
TRBD2,.,TRBJ2-1,TRBV4-1,TGCGCCAGCAGCCAAGTGGTAGCGGGGCTATCAATGACGGAGCAGTTCTTC,CASSQVVAGLSMTEQFF
TRBD2,.,TRBJ2-3,TRBV5-4,TGTGCCACCCATACGGGAGGGCCAGGCACAGATACGCAGTATTTT,CATHTGGPGTDTQYF
.,.,TRBJ1-5,TRBV2,TGTGCCAGCAGCGATGTCAGGTTGGAAGTTAGCAATCAGCCCCAGCATTTT,CASSDVRLEVSNQPQHF
TRBD1,.,TRBJ2-7,TRBV28,TGTGCCAGCAGTACACAGGGGGCGGGATCCTACGAGCAGTACTTC,CASSTQGAGSYEQYF
.,.,TRBJ1-1,TRBV28,TGTGCCAGCAGCCCATCTATGTTGAGCACTGAAGCTTTCTTT,CASSPSMLSTEAFF